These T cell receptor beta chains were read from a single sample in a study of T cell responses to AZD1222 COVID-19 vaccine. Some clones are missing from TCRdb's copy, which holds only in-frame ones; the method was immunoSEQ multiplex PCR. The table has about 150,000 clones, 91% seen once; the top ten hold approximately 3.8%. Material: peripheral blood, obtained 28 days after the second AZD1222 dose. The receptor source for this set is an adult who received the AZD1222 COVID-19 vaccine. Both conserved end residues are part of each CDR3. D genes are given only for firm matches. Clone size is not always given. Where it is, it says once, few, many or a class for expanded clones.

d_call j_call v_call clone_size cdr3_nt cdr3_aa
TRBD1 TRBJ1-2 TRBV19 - TGTGCCAGTAGTATAGGGGACAGGAGCTATGGCTACACCTTC CASSIGDRSYGYTF
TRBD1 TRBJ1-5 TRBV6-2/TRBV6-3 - TGTGCCAGCAGTCGGACAGGTGCAAGTCAGCCCCAGCATTTT CASSRTGASQPQHF
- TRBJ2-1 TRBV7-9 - TGTGCCAGCAGCTTAGATATAAGGTCCAATGAGCAGTTCTTC CASSLDIRSNEQFF
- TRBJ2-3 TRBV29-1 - TGCAGTGCCGGACCAGATACGCAGTATTTT CSAGPDTQYF
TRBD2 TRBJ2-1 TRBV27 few TGTGCCAGCAGGGGGACTAGCGGGAGGGACGAGCAGTTCTTC CASRGTSGRDEQFF
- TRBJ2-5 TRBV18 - TGTGCCAGCTCACCCGGGACGCAAGAGACCCAGTACTTC CASSPGTQETQYF
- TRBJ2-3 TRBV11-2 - TGTGCCAGCAGCCTCGGGGCCCCAGGCGGCACAGATACGCAGTATTTT CASSLGAPGGTDTQYF
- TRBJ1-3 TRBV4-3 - TGCGCCAGCAGCCAGGGCTTGGTAAAGGGAAACACCATATATTTT CASSQGLVKGNTIYF
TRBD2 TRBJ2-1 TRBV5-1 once TGCGCCAGCAGGGATTTTGGCGGGGGGGCCGATGAGCAGTTCTTC CASRDFGGGADEQFF
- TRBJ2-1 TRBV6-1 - TGTGCCAGCAGTGAAGCCGTGACTCCGACGAGCTCCTACAATGAGCAGTTCTTC CASSEAVTPTSSYNEQFF
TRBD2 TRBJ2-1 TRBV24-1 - TGTGCCACCAGTGACTGGACTAGCGGGAGGAGCTCCTACAATGAGCAGTTCTTC CATSDWTSGRSSYNEQFF
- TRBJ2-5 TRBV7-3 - TGTGCCAGCAGCTTAGGGGCGGGGGCGGTGACCCAGTACTTC CASSLGAGAVTQYF
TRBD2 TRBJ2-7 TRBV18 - TGTGCCAGCTCACCACCTCTCATTCGTTTAACCGGGACGGACTCTAGCGGGGACTCCTACGAGCAGTACTTC CASSPPLIRLTGTDSSGDSYEQYF
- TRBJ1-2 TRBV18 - TGTGCCAGCTCACCACCGGGGTGGGGTAACTATGGCTACACCTTC CASSPPGWGNYGYTF
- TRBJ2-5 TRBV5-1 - TGCGCCAGCTACGTGGGGGCCGCACATGACGCCCAGTACTTC CASYVGAAHDAQYF